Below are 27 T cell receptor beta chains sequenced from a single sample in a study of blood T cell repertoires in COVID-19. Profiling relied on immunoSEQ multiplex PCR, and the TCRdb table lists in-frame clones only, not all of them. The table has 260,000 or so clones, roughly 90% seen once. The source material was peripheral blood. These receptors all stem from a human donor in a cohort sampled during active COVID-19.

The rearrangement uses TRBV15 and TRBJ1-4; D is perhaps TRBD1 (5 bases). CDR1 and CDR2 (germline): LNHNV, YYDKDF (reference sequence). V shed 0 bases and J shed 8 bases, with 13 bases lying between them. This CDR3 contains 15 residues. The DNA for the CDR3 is TGTGCCACCAGCAGAGATCCGGGGGAAGGGGAAAAACTGTTTTTT. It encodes CATSRDPGEGEKLFF.

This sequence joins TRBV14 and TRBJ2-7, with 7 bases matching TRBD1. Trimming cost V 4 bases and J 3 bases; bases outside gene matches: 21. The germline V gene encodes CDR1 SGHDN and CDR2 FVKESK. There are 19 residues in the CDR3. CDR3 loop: CASSPGAGTELPFFYEQYF. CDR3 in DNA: TGTGCCAGCAGCCCTGGGGCCGGGACAGAACTCCCCTTTTTCTACGAGCAGTACTTC.

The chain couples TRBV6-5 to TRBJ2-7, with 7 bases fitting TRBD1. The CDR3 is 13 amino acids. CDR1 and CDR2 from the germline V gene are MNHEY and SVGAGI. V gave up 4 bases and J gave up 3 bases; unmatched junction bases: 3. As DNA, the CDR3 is TGTGCCAGCAGTTTGGCAGGGGGCTACGAGCAGTACTTC. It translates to CASSLAGGYEQYF.

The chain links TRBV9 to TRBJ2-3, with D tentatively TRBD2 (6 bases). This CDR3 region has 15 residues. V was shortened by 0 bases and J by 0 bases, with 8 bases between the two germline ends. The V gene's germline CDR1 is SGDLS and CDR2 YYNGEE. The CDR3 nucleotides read TGTGCCAGCAGCGTAGATGGGGGGAGCACAGATACGCAGTATTTT. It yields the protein CASSVDGGSTDTQYF.

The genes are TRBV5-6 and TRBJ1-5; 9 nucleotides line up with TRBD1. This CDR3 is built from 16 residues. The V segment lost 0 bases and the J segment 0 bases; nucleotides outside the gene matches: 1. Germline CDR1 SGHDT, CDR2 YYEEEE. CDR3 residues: CASSLDRGHSNQPQHF. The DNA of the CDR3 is TGTGCCAGCAGCTTGGACAGGGGGCATAGCAATCAGCCCCAGCATTTT.

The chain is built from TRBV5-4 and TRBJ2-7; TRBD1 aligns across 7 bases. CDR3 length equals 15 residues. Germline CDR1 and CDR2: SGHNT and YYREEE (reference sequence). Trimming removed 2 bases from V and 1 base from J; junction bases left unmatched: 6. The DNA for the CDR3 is TGTGCCAGCAGCTTTCCGGGACAGCCTTCCTACGAGCAGTACTTC. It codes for CASSFPGQPSYEQYF.

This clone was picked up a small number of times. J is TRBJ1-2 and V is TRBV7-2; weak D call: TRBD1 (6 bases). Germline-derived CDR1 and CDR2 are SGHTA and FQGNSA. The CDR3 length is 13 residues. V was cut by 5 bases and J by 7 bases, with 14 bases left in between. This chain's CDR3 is CASSLPGTSGYTF. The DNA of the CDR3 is TGTGCCAGCAGCCTACCAGGGACATCTGGCTACACCTTC.

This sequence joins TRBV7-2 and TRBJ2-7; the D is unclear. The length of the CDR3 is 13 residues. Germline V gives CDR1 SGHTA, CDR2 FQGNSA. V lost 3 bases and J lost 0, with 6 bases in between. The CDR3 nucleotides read TGTGCCAGCAGCTTTAGTAGCTCCTACGAGCAGTACTTC. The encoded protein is CASSFSSSYEQYF.

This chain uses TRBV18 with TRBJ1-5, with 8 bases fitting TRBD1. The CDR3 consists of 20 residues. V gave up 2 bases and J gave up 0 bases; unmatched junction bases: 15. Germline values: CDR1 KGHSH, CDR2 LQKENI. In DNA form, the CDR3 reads TGTGCCAGCTCACCATTTTTGCCCAGTCAGGGGGCCTATAGCAATCAGCCCCAGCATTTT. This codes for CASSPFLPSQGAYSNQPQHF.

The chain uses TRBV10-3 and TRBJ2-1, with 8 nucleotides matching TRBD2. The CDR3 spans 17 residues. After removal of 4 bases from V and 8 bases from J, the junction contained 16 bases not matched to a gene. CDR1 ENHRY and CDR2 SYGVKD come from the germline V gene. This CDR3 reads CAISGRASGSLSDEQFF. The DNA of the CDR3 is TGTGCCATCAGTGGGCGGGCTAGCGGGTCCCTCTCCGATGAGCAGTTCTTC.

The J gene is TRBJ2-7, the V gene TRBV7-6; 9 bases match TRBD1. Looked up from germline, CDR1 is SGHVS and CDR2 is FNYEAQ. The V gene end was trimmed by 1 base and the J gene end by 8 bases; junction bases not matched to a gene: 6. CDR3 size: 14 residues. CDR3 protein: CASSLGTGDSQQYF. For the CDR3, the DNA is TGTGCCAGCAGCTTAGGGACAGGGGACTCACAGCAGTACTTC.

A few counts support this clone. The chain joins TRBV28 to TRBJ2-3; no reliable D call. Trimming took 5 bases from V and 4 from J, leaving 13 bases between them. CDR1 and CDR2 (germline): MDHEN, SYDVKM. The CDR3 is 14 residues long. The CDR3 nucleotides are TGTGCCAGCAGTGCGTCCGGTGAAGCAGATACGCAGTATTTT. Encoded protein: CASSASGEADTQYF.

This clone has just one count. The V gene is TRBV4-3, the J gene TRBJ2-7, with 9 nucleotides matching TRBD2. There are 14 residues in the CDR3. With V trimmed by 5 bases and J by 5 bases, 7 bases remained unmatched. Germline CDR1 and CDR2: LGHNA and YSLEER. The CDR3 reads CASSARLAAHEQYF. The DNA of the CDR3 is TGCGCCAGCAGCGCCCGACTAGCGGCGCACGAGCAGTACTTC.

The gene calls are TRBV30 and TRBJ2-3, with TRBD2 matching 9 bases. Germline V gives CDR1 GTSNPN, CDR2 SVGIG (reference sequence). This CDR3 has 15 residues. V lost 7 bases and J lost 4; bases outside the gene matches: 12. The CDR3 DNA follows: TGTGCCTCCACTTCAATCGGCGGGGGGGCAGATACGCAGTATTTT. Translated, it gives CASTSIGGGADTQYF. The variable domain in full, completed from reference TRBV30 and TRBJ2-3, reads SQTIHQWPATLVQPVGSPLSLECTVEGTSNPNLYWYRQAAGRGLQLLFYSVGIGQISSEVPQNLSASRPQDRQFILSSKKLLLSDSGFYLCASTSIGGGADTQYFGPGTRLTVL.

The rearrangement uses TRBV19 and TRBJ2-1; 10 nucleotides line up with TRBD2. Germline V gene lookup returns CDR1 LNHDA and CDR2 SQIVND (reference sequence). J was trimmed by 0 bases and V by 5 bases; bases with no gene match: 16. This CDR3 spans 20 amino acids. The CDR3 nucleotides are TGTGCCAGTAGTCCACCAATGGTACTAGCGGGGCCAAGCTCCTACAATGAGCAGTTCTTC. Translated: CASSPPMVLAGPSSYNEQFF.

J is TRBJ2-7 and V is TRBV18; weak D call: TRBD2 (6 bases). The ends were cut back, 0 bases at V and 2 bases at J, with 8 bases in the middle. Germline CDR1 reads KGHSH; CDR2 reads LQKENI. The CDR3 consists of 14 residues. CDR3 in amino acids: CASSPPGGAYEQYF. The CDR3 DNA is TGTGCCAGCTCACCACCGGGCGGGGCCTACGAGCAGTACTTC.

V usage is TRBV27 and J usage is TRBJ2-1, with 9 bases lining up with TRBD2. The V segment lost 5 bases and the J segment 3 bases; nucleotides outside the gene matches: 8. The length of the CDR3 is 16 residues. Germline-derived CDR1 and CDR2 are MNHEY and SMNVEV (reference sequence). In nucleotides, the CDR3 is TGTGCCAGCAGTCCACGTAGCGGGGGCAACTACAATGAGCAGTTCTTC. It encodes CASSPRSGGNYNEQFF.

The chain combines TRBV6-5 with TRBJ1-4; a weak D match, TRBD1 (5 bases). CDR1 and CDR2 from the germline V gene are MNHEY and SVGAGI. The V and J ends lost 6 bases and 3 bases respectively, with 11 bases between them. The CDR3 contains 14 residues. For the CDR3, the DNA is TGTGCCAGCAGCTCCGGGACTGCTAATGAAAAACTGTTTTTT. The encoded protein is CASSSGTANEKLFF.

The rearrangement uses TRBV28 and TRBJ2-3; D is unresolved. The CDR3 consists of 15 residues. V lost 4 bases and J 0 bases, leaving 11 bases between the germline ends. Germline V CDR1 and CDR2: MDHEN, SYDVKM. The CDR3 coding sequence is TGTGCCAGCAGTTCTCCGACACCCAGCACAGATACGCAGTATTTT. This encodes CASSSPTPSTDTQYF.

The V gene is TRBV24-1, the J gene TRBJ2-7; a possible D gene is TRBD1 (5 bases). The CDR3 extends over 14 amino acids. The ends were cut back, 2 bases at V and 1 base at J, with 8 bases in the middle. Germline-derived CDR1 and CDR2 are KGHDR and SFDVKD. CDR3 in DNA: TGTGCCACCAGTGATTCTAGGGGTTCCTACGAGCAGTACTTC. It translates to CATSDSRGSYEQYF.

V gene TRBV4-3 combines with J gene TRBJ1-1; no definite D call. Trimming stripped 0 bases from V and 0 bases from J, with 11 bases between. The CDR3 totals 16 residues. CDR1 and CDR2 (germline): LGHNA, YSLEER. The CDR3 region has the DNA TGCGCCAGCAGCCAAGATCTAGGCTCCATGAACACTGAAGCTTTCTTT. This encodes CASSQDLGSMNTEAFF.

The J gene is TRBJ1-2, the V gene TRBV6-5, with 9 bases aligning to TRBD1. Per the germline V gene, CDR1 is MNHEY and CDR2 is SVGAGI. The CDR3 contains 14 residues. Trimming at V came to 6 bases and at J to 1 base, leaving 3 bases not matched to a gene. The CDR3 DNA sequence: TGTGCCAGCAGGAGGACAGGGGATAACTATGGCTACACCTTC. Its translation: CASRRTGDNYGYTF.

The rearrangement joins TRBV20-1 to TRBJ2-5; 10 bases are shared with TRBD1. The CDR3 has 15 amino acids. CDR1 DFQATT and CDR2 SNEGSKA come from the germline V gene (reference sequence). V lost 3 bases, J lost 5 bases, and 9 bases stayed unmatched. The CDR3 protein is CSASRQGARGETQYF. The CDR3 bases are TGCAGTGCTAGTCGACAGGGGGCGCGGGGGGAGACCCAGTACTTC.

The CDR3 is CASSLQQGDTGELFF. The CDR3 DNA reads TGTGCCAGCAGCTTACAACAGGGAGACACCGGGGAGCTGTTTTTT. V and J are TRBV11-2 and TRBJ2-2; D may be TRBD1 (6 bases). The germline V gene has CDR1 SGHAT and CDR2 FQNNGV. V dropped 2 bases and J dropped 3 bases, with 10 bases sitting between them. The CDR3 spans 15 residues. Filled out from reference TRBV11-2 and TRBJ2-2, the complete variable domain reads EAGVAQSPRYKIIEKRQSVAFWCNPISGHATLYWYQQILGQGPKLLIQFQNNGVVDDSQLPKDRFSAERLKGVDSTLKIQPAKLEDSAVYLCASSLQQGDTGELFFGEGSRLTVL.

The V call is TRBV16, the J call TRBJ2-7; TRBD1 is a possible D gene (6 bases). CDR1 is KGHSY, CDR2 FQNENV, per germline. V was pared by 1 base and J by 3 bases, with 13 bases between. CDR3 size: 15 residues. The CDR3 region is CASSQLGEGDYEQYF. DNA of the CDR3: TGTGCCAGCAGCCAATTGGGCGAGGGGGACTACGAGCAGTACTTC.

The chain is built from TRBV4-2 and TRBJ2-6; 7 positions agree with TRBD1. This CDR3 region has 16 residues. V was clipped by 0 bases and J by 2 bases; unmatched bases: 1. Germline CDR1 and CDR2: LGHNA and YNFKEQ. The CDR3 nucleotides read TGTGCCAGCAGCCAAGAAACAGGGGCTGGGGCCAACGTCCTGACTTTC. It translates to CASSQETGAGANVLTF.

The CDR3, as DNA: TGTGCCAGCAGTTTTAAATTCACAGCAACTTTGCAGGAGCTGTTTTTT. Translation: CASSFKFTATLQELFF. The gene calls are TRBV28 and TRBJ2-2; no definite D call. The germline V gene has CDR1 MDHEN and CDR2 SYDVKM. This CDR3 has 16 residues. V was cut by 3 bases and J by 10 bases, with 21 bases left in between.